The sequence of this T cell receptor beta chain was determined in a study of vaccination and CD4 T cells after COVID-19. The CDR3 extends over 14 amino acids. The V gene's germline CDR1 is SEHNR and CDR2 FQNEAQ (reference sequence). V dropped 3 bases and J dropped 5 bases, with 12 bases sitting between them. This clonotype was counted between two and nine times. Antigen unknown. Treatment reported: approximately 9-day PBMC culture with coronavirus spike peptide pools or control peptides (ViraFEST assay). Cultured CD4+ T-cell DNA underwent Oncomine TCR Beta short-read sequencing. TCRdb used MiXCR to reprocess the PCR reads, holding one entry per CDR3 protein. The sample has 5,700 or so distinct CDR3 sequences, nearly 50% seen once; the top ten hold 31%.

Material: CD4+ T cells from blood, cultured in vitro. The TCR sequence derives from a human donor who had recovered from COVID-19. The chain has TRBV7-9 and TRBJ2-3, with D maybe TRBD2 (6 bases). CDR3 protein: CASSLWGDEDTQYF. DNA of the CDR3: TGTGCCAGCAGCTTGTGGGGGGATGAAGATACGCAGTATTTT. The whole variable domain, filled in from reference TRBV7-9 and TRBJ2-3, reads DTGVSQNPRHKITKRGQNVTFRCDPISEHNRLYWYRQTLGQGPEFLTYFQNEAQLEKSRLLSDRFSAERPKGSFSTLEIQRTEQGDSAMYLCASSLWGDEDTQYFGPGTRLTVL.